This TCR beta chain is drawn from a study of follicular helper T cells after annual influenza vaccination (dated by TCRdb to 2016 to 2017). About the full investigation: After each seasonal influenza vaccination, blood was collected on days 0, 7 and 28. To look at recall of cTfh clones, some subjects were tracked through successive annual vaccinations covering the 2013-2014, 2014-2015 and 2015-2016 seasons. One week after vaccination, a second recruited cohort of eleven to twelve subjects (Table S1) displayed a similar ICOS+CD38+ cTfh response. Six subjects had multi-year samples: four covered two vaccination seasons and two covered three seasons. The 2013-2014 samples were cryopreserved, while the 2015 samples were processed right after collection. Results and caveats for the whole study, not just this receptor: Only roughly 10-21% of analyzed cells yielded productive TCRB sequences, so sampling of rare clonotypes was not possible. Day 7 ICOS+CD38+ clones were most often found later in ICOS-CD38- cTfh, suggesting that subset may serve as a memory reservoir. ICOS+CD38+ cTfh clonality correlated with the frequency of that population, and its change correlated with the change in circulating plasmablast frequency. A recurrent oligoclonal ICOS+CD38+ cTfh response containing tetramer and AIM influenza-specific clonotypes was recalled by successive annual vaccinations.

Read against the paper, the sample's time point label means: 2015-2016 season, 7 days after influenza vaccination. Seasonal inactivated influenza vaccine (Fluvarix) was administered to adults, and sorted blood CD4 subsets were tracked by TCRB sequencing before and after vaccination. To be eligible, subjects had to live in the community and must not have received influenza vaccine in the previous 6 months. Reasons for exclusion included contraindications to influenza vaccine, substance abuse, HIV/AIDS, active malignancy, immunomodulatory medication, and active illness such as respiratory infection. At each time point, roughly 35 to 110 mL of blood was collected. Circulating Tfh were defined as non-naive CD4+CXCR5+PD-1+ cells and sorted into ICOS+CD38+ and ICOS-CD38- fractions. Either Ficoll-Paque PLUS or SepMate separation was used to isolate PBMC. Before DNA was extracted, the cell subsets were sorted from PBMC using a BD FACS Aria.

With regard to this clone: Its target antigen remains unknown. Base qualities were left out, and no much larger clone turns up one base away.

Based on the germline V gene (reference sequence), the CDR1 and CDR2 sequences are LNHNV and YYDKDF. Trimming leaves V shorter by 0 bases and J shorter by 4 bases, with the junction holding 9 bases beyond the gene matches. Reading from cysteine to phenylalanine, the CDR3 counts 20 amino acids. Only the CDR3 DNA stays, 60 bases, in frame from base 1. To prepare the library, the immunoSEQ multiplex PCR assay was applied. Adaptive Biotechnologies handled the TCRB amplification, library preparation, sequencing and preliminary bioinformatics at Survey level resolution. For TCRB sequencing, genomic DNA from sorted cTfh populations was amplified by multiplex PCR. The authors processed their data as follows. Clonality was calculated in R as 1 minus normalized Shannon entropy, and the Gini index was calculated with the R package ineq. The overlap score was defined as the summed counts of shared sequences divided by the total counts of all sequences in both compared samples. Shared-clonotype significance used Fisher's exact test assuming a theoretical repertoire of 10^7 TCRB sequences. TCRdb's version of the immuneACCESS table is confined to in-frame rearrangements and falls short of the full clone set. An unresolved V gene accounts for under half of the shortfall where checked; the remainder is of unknown origin. That table supplies the V and J calls and clone size; D and trimming were determined from the DNA. This sample lists several thousand clones; 75% to 90% were detected once. 1.5% to 2% of the sample lies in the top ten.

The material was CXCR5+ CD38- circulating T follicular helper cells from blood, obtained 7 days after influenza vaccination. The cell subset or site label, as the study defines it: circulating Tfh, non-naive CD4+CXCR5+PD-1+ (ICOS+CD38+ or ICOS-CD38-). The TCR was taken from an adult who received the influenza vaccine. In this chain, TRBV15 is recombined with TRBJ2-2; 15 bases in the junction line up with TRBD2. The CDR3: CATSRELPGLAGGSTGELFF. In nucleotide form, the sequence is TGTGCCACCAGCAGAGAATTACCGGGACTAGCGGGAGGTAGCACCGGGGAGCTGTTTTTT.